Following are 29 T cell receptor beta chains from one sample sequenced in a study of blood T cell repertoires in COVID-19. TCRdb's table, derived via immunoSEQ multiplex PCR, lists solely in-frame clones and lacks some. The profile covers about 92,000 clones, with roughly 75% appearing a single time and 8.7% taken by the ten largest. The source material was peripheral blood. Receptors originate from a man aged 50 to 60 who had recovered from COVID-19.

The chain joins TRBV6-5 to TRBJ1-2; 12 bases line up with TRBD1. In germline, CDR1 is MNHEY, CDR2 SVGAGI. The CDR3 is 15 residues long. V lost 6 bases and J lost 7; bases outside the gene matches: 9. In nucleotides, the CDR3 is TGTGCCAGCAGGGCCCCGGGACAGGGGGCGCGTGGCTACACCTTC. It encodes CASRAPGQGARGYTF.

V is TRBV19 and J is TRBJ2-6; 9 bases match TRBD1. The CDR3 extends over 20 amino acids. The ends lost 7 bases at V and 0 bases at J; junction bases unmatched: 16. The germline V gene encodes CDR1 LNHDA and CDR2 SQIVND (reference sequence). CDR3 residues: CASNYGSAQGASSGANVLTF. The CDR3 DNA reads TGTGCCAGTAATTATGGGTCTGCACAGGGGGCGAGCTCTGGGGCCAACGTCCTGACTTTC.

The genes are TRBV11-3 and TRBJ2-3; D perhaps matches TRBD2 (7 bases). CDR1 and CDR2 from the germline V gene are SGHNT and YENEEA. Trimming removed 5 bases at V and 6 bases at J, with 18 bases between. The CDR3 extends over 15 amino acids. CDR3 protein: CASSPGRGRADTQYF. The CDR3 DNA follows: TGTGCCAGCAGCCCAGGGCGGGGGCGAGCCGATACGCAGTATTTT.

The chain joins TRBV7-9 to TRBJ2-2; 7 bases fit TRBD1. The germline gives CDR1 SEHNR, CDR2 FQNEAQ (reference sequence). The V and J ends lost 6 bases and 0 bases, in that order; junction bases with no gene match: 7. The CDR3 has 16 amino acids. CDR3 protein: CASSGPGQPNTGELFF. CDR3 DNA: TGTGCCAGCAGTGGGCCGGGACAGCCGAACACCGGGGAGCTGTTTTTT.

This clone was counted between two and nine times. This chain joins TRBV19 and TRBJ2-2; D might be TRBD2 (5 bases). The V end lost 6 bases, the J end lost 0 bases, and 11 bases lay between the germline ends. The CDR3 extends over 15 amino acids. Germline assignment: CDR1 LNHDA and CDR2 SQIVND (reference sequence). CDR3 DNA sequence: TGTGCCAGTAGGCTCTCCGGGGCGAACACCGGGGAGCTGTTTTTT. This gives the protein CASRLSGANTGELFF.

The chain uses TRBV5-1 and TRBJ2-7, with D tentatively TRBD2 (6 bases). The germline V gene encodes CDR1 SGHRS and CDR2 YFSETQ. CDR3 length equals 13 residues. Trimming shortened V by 5 bases and J by 2 bases, and 11 bases separated the two germline ends. The CDR3, as DNA: TGCGCCAGCAGGAGGGAGGTGGCCTACGAGCAGTACTTC. Protein sequence: CASRREVAYEQYF.

The J gene is TRBJ1-2, the V gene TRBV11-1; D is unresolved. The germline gives CDR1 SGHAT, CDR2 FQDESV (reference sequence). Trimming cost V 3 bases and J 7 bases, with 12 bases left between them. The CDR3 contains 13 residues. CDR3 in amino acids: CASSFSVLGGYTF. The CDR3 DNA reads TGTGCCAGCAGCTTCAGCGTCCTTGGTGGCTACACCTTC.

The CDR3 loop is CASSPRTGAVLADQPQHF. In DNA form, the CDR3 reads TGTGCCAGCAGTCCCCGGACAGGGGCCGTACTTGCTGATCAGCCCCAGCATTTT. V and J are TRBV6-6 and TRBJ1-5, with 9 bases aligning to TRBD1. V shed 5 bases, J shed 5 bases, and the junction held 16 bases outside the gene matches. Germline lookup yields CDR1 MNHNY and CDR2 SVGAGI (reference sequence). The CDR3 length is 18 residues.

This clone appeared a few times. V and J are TRBV28 and TRBJ2-7; 8 bases align to TRBD2. Germline loops: CDR1 MDHEN, CDR2 SYDVKM. With V trimmed by 4 bases and J by 0 bases, 11 bases remained unmatched. The CDR3 is 17 residues long. The CDR3 nucleotides are TGTGCCAGCAGTTGGGGTAAGCGGGAGTCGAGCTCCTACGAGCAGTACTTC. This codes for CASSWGKRESSSYEQYF.

This clone was observed a handful of times. The rearrangement joins TRBV10-1 to TRBJ2-1; possibly TRBD2 for D (6 bases). This CDR3 contains 16 residues. Trimming stripped 3 bases from V and 0 bases from J, with 12 bases between. CDR1 is WNHNN, CDR2 SYGVQD, per germline (reference sequence). CDR3 nucleotides: TGCGCCAGCAGTGATATAGCGGAGAGCTCCTACAATGAGCAGTTCTTC. Translating it yields CASSDIAESSYNEQFF.

The V and J genes are TRBV2 and TRBJ1-1; TRBD1 agrees at 9 bases. The junction had 3 bases not matched to a gene; V was cut back by 6 bases and J by 4 bases. This CDR3 has 13 residues. Germline V CDR1 and CDR2: SNHLY, FYNNEI. CDR3 in amino acids: CASSLDRGTEAFF. CDR3 DNA sequence: TGTGCCAGCAGCCTGGACAGGGGCACTGAAGCTTTCTTT.

V usage is TRBV23-1 and J usage is TRBJ1-1, with 7 nucleotides matching TRBD1. TRBV23-1 falls under the ORF class, with uncertain function. The CDR3 extends over 14 amino acids. Losses at the gene ends were 2 bases for V and 6 bases for J; bases not matched to a gene: 6. CDR3 bases: TGCGCCAGCAGTCAACTAGACAGGGAGGCTGAAGCTTTCTTT. Translating it yields CASSQLDREAEAFF.

The V gene is TRBV5-4, the J gene TRBJ1-6; D not resolved. V was pared by 4 bases and J by 5 bases, with 16 bases between. CDR1 and CDR2 from the germline V gene are SGHNT and YYREEE (reference sequence). The CDR3 is 16 amino acids. The DNA for the CDR3 is TGTGCCAGCAGCCGAGGACTCACTGGGGATAATTCACCCCTCCACTTT. Amino acid sequence: CASSRGLTGDNSPLHF.

This clone occurred once. The chain is built from TRBV5-1 and TRBJ1-2; D may be TRBD1 (6 bases). CDR1 SGHRS and CDR2 YFSETQ come from the germline V gene. Trimming stripped 0 bases from V and 7 bases from J, with 13 bases between. The CDR3 is 14 residues long. The CDR3 DNA is TGCGCCAGCAGCTTGGCGGGGGGCGGTTCTGGCTACACCTTC. Its protein product is CASSLAGGGSGYTF.

The V call is TRBV25-1, the J call TRBJ1-2, with D maybe TRBD1 (6 bases). The germline gives CDR1 MGHDK, CDR2 SYGVNS. The V end was cut by 6 bases, the J end by 6 bases, with 14 bases between. The CDR3 consists of 13 residues. The CDR3 protein is CASSDPRTDGYTF. The CDR3 region has the DNA TGTGCCAGCAGCGACCCCCGGACAGATGGCTACACCTTC.

The V gene is TRBV19, the J gene TRBJ2-2; 7 positions match TRBD1. Germline V gene data show CDR1 as LNHDA and CDR2 as SQIVND (reference sequence). The length of the CDR3 is 15 residues. With V trimmed by 1 base and J by 6 bases, 5 bases remained unmatched. The CDR3 DNA is TGTGCCAGTAGTATAGCCAGGGGGAGACCCGGGGAGCTGTTTTTT. Its protein is CASSIARGRPGELFF.

The V gene is TRBV5-6, the J gene TRBJ2-1; 7 bases agree with TRBD2. The CDR3 sequence is 14 residues long. CDR1 is SGHDT, CDR2 YYEEEE, per germline. Trimming took 4 bases from V and 7 from J; bases not matched to a gene: 8. As DNA, the CDR3 is TGTGCCAGCAGCCTCCCTCTAGCGGTAAATGAGCAGTTCTTC. Its translation is CASSLPLAVNEQFF.

This clone was counted between two and nine times. The rearrangement links TRBV4-1 to TRBJ1-2; weak D call: TRBD1 (6 bases). The germline V gene has CDR1 MGHRA and CDR2 YSYEKL. The germline V and J ends were trimmed by 3 bases and 5 bases, with 22 bases remaining between them. The CDR3 length is 17 residues. The CDR3 DNA is TGCGCCAGCAGCCAGCCGACAGGAGGATTTATGGTATATGGCTACACCTTC. It translates to CASSQPTGGFMVYGYTF.

DNA for the CDR3: TGTGCCAGCAGCAACTACGGGACTACCACCGGGGAGCTGTTTTTT. It codes for CASSNYGTTTGELFF. The chain has TRBV9 and TRBJ2-2; TRBD2 matches at 7 bases. CDR1 is SGDLS, CDR2 YYNGEE, per germline. The CDR3 sequence is 15 residues long. V shed 4 bases, J shed 4 bases, and the junction held 7 bases outside the gene matches. The whole variable domain, remainder taken from reference TRBV9 and TRBJ2-2, is DSGVTQTPKHLITATGQRVTLRCSPRSGDLSVYWYQQSLDQGLQFLIQYYNGEERAKGNILERFSAQQFPDLHSELNLSSLELGDSALYFCASSNYGTTTGELFFGEGSRLTVL.

The chain joins TRBV19 to TRBJ1-2; D gene ambiguous. Trimming left V 7 bases short and J 4 bases short, with 10 bases between. Germline-derived CDR1 and CDR2 are LNHDA and SQIVND (reference sequence). CDR3 length equals 12 residues. The CDR3 DNA reads as TGTGCCAGTACCCCGGGAACCTATGGCTACACCTTC. It codes for CASTPGTYGYTF.

The chain employs TRBV18 and TRBJ1-1; no clear D gene. Trimming stripped 6 bases from V and 3 bases from J, with 8 bases between. Germline V gene sequence: CDR1 KGHSH, CDR2 LQKENI. CDR3 length: 12 amino acids. CDR3: CASSRLDTEAFF. In DNA, the CDR3 is TGTGCCAGCTCGCGCTTGGACACTGAAGCTTTCTTT.

The CDR3 DNA is TGTGCCAGCAGTCCGGACAGGGGAGAAGCCTACGAGCAGTACTTC. It specifies CASSPDRGEAYEQYF. The chain is built from TRBV27 and TRBJ2-7, with 9 bases lining up with TRBD1. CDR3 length equals 15 residues. The germline gives CDR1 MNHEY, CDR2 SMNVEV (reference sequence). V was clipped by 5 bases and J by 2 bases; unmatched bases: 7.

This clone was detected only once. The chain employs TRBV5-4 and TRBJ2-7; 8 nucleotides align to TRBD1. The V and J ends lost 2 bases and 4 bases, in that order; junction bases with no gene match: 5. The CDR3 spans 14 residues. CDR1 is SGHNT, CDR2 YYREEE, per germline (reference sequence). The CDR3 sequence is CASSFQGASYEQYF. The CDR3 bases are TGTGCCAGCAGCTTCCAGGGGGCGTCTTACGAGCAGTACTTC. Full variable domain (outside the CDR3, taken from reference TRBV5-4 and TRBJ2-7): ETGVTQSPTHLIKTRGQQVTLRCSSQSGHNTVSWYQQALGQGPQFIFQYYREEENGRGNFPPRFSGLQFPNYSSELNVNALELDDSALYLCASSFQGASYEQYFGPGTRLTVT.

The table lists this clone with a few counts. CDR3 nucleotide sequence: TGTGCCAGCAGCTTCGGGACAGGGGGCGCAGATACGCAGTATTTT. This gives the protein CASSFGTGGADTQYF. V gene TRBV6-6 combines with J gene TRBJ2-3; 12 nucleotides agree with TRBD1. Germline CDR1 reads MNHNY; CDR2 reads SVGAGI (reference sequence). CDR3 size: 15 residues. V lost 6 bases and J lost 4; bases outside the gene matches: 5.

Notes on this clone: The same CDR3 can be traced to other DNA sequences in this sample. This chain joins TRBV6-5 and TRBJ2-7; 9 nucleotides line up with TRBD2. V lost 0 bases to trimming and J lost 2 bases; unmatched junction nucleotides: 2. Germline values: CDR1 MNHEY, CDR2 SVGAGI. This CDR3 comprises 15 residues. CDR3 bases: TGTGCCAGCAGTTACTCGGGACTAGCCGCCTACGAGCAGTACTTC. It encodes CASSYSGLAAYEQYF.

J is TRBJ1-2 and V is TRBV9, with 9 bases that match TRBD1. Germline V gene lookup returns CDR1 SGDLS and CDR2 YYNGEE. This CDR3 comprises 15 residues. With V trimmed by 6 bases and J by 4 bases, 10 bases remained unmatched. DNA for the CDR3: TGTGCCAGCACCCAGGGACAGGGAACCCCCTATGGCTACACCTTC. This encodes CASTQGQGTPYGYTF.

The gene calls are TRBV19 and TRBJ2-2; D unclear. This CDR3 is 14 amino acids long. Per the germline V gene, CDR1 is LNHDA and CDR2 is SQIVND (reference sequence). Trimming cost V 8 bases and J 1 base, with 11 bases left between them. For the CDR3, the DNA is TGTGCCAGTCAACCCCTAGGGAACACCGGGGAGCTGTTTTTT. Translation gives CASQPLGNTGELFF. The variable domain in full, with the rest retrieved from reference TRBV19 and TRBJ2-2, is DGGITQSPKYLFRKEGQNVTLSCEQNLNHDAMYWYRQDPGQGLRLIYYSQIVNDFQKGDIAEGYSVSREKKESFPLTVTSAQKNPTAFYLCASQPLGNTGELFFGEGSRLTVL.

V is TRBV10-3 and J is TRBJ2-3; TRBD2 matches at 10 bases. Germline V gene data show CDR1 as ENHRY and CDR2 as SYGVKD. This CDR3 contains 14 residues. V shed 5 bases, J shed 3 bases, and the junction held 2 bases outside the gene matches. The CDR3: CAISSSGGTDTQYF. CDR3 DNA: TGTGCCATCAGTTCTAGCGGGGGTACAGATACGCAGTATTTT.

This chain connects TRBV5-1 to TRBJ1-1, with D possibly being TRBD1 (6 bases). V was pared by 5 bases and J by 2 bases, with 13 bases between. The CDR3 extends over 14 amino acids. Germline CDR1 SGHRS, CDR2 YFSETQ. The CDR3 is CASRTGTPNTEAFF. The CDR3 region has the DNA TGCGCCAGCAGAACCGGGACACCAAACACTGAAGCTTTCTTT.